These 10 T cell receptor beta chains were all obtained from the same sample, sequenced in a study of blood T cell repertoires in COVID-19 (dated by TCRdb to about 2020). The method behind the library was the immunoSEQ multiplex PCR assay. As stored in TCRdb, this immuneACCESS dataset retains in-frame rearrangements with V and J assigned. A fraction of the clones does not appear; measured against another copy, unresolved V genes explain less than half of the discrepancy, and the remainder lacks a known reason. Within this sample are more than 150,000 clones, with around 86% of them counted one time only. The biggest ten clones account for 2.7% of the sample. The sample was peripheral blood. These receptors all come from a man aged 35 to 55 with active or convalescent COVID-19.

Only one count was recorded for this clone. This sequence joins TRBV7-8 and TRBJ2-3; D call uncertain. There are 13 residues in the CDR3. Looked up from germline, CDR1 is SGHVS and CDR2 is FQNEAQ. Trimming left V 1 base short and J 4 bases short, with 6 bases between. The CDR3, as DNA: TGTGCCAGCAGCTTAGGGGCAGCAGATACGCAGTATTTT. Its protein product is CASSLGAADTQYF.

This rearrangement joins TRBV7-8 to TRBJ1-5; 9 bases align to TRBD1. The ends lost 5 bases at V and 7 bases at J; junction bases unmatched: 6. The CDR3 extends over 14 amino acids. Germline lookup yields CDR1 SGHVS and CDR2 FQNEAQ. CDR3 sequence: CASSRGQGRQPQHF. The DNA for the CDR3 is TGTGCCAGCAGCAGAGGACAGGGGCGACAGCCCCAGCATTTT.

This clone was detected a few times. The chain employs TRBV5-1 and TRBJ1-1, with 9 bases aligning to TRBD1. Per germline, CDR1 SGHRS and CDR2 YFSETQ. CDR3 length equals 16 residues. The ends lost 3 bases at V and 1 base at J; junction bases unmatched: 7. DNA for the CDR3: TGCGCCAGCAGCTCCTTACAGGGGGCGGGGAACACTGAAGCTTTCTTT. It codes for CASSSLQGAGNTEAFF.

The chain has TRBV14 and TRBJ1-4, with D unclear. V lost 4 bases and J 5 bases, leaving 8 bases between the germline ends. The CDR3 has 13 residues. The germline V gene encodes CDR1 SGHDN and CDR2 FVKESK. CDR3 amino acids: CASSPPGNEKLFF. The CDR3 nucleotides read TGTGCCAGCAGCCCCCCGGGGAATGAAAAACTGTTTTTT.

The gene calls are TRBV7-9 and TRBJ2-2; 12 bases line up with TRBD2. After removal of 4 bases from V and 1 base from J, the junction contained 10 bases not matched to a gene. CDR1 and CDR2 from the germline V gene are SEHNR and FQNEAQ (reference sequence). This CDR3 is 19 amino acids long. CDR3 nucleotides: TGTGCCAGCAGCTCCACACTAGCGGGGGGCCACCTGAACACCGGGGAGCTGTTTTTT. It yields the protein CASSSTLAGGHLNTGELFF.

J is TRBJ2-5 and V is TRBV30; TRBD2 matches 8 bases. With 0 bases clipped from V and 2 bases from J, the junction kept 11 bases outside the gene matches. CDR3 size: 17 residues. From germline, CDR1 is GTSNPN and CDR2 SVGIG (reference sequence). CDR3 DNA sequence: TGTGCCTGGAGTGTACGGGGGGGGGATCCAATTCAAGAGACCCAGTACTTC. It codes for CAWSVRGGDPIQETQYF.

The chain carries TRBV2 and TRBJ2-7; 7 nucleotides line up with TRBD1. Germline V lookup: CDR1 SNHLY, CDR2 FYNNEI. CDR3 length: 16 amino acids. The V and J ends lost 7 bases and 2 bases, in that order; junction bases with no gene match: 14. The CDR3, as DNA: TGTGCCAGCAATACCAACCCCAGGGGGTCTACCTACGAGCAGTACTTC. As protein: CASNTNPRGSTYEQYF. Full variable domain (rest looked up from reference TRBV2 and TRBJ2-7): EPEVTQTPSHQVTQMGQEVILRCVPISNHLYFYWYRQILGQKVEFLVSFYNNEISEKSEIFDDQFSVERPDGSNFTLKIRSTKLEDSAMYFCASNTNPRGSTYEQYFGPGTRLTVT.

The chain couples TRBV27 to TRBJ2-5; TRBD2 matches 7 bases. Germline V CDR1 and CDR2: MNHEY, SMNVEV (reference sequence). The CDR3 totals 14 residues. Trimming at V came to 5 bases and at J to 4 bases, leaving 7 bases not matched to a gene. The CDR3 DNA sequence: TGTGCCAGCAGTACTGGGGGGGGACTAGAGACCCAGTACTTC. Protein: CASSTGGGLETQYF.

This clone showed up just once. V gene TRBV12-3 or TRBV12-4 combines with J gene TRBJ1-1, with D possibly matching TRBD1 (5 bases). Trimming took 6 bases from V and 1 from J, leaving 9 bases between them. This CDR3 has 13 residues. The CDR3 sequence is CASRTVPNTEAFF. DNA of the CDR3: TGTGCCAGCAGGACAGTCCCGAACACTGAAGCTTTCTTT.

DNA of the CDR3: TGTGCCAGCAGCCCCGGGACATCCACCTACGAGCAGTACTTC. Amino acid sequence: CASSPGTSTYEQYF. The chain combines TRBV28 with TRBJ2-7; tentative D call: TRBD1 (6 bases). The CDR3 sequence is 14 residues long. The V end lost 6 bases, the J end lost 2 bases, and 14 bases lay between the germline ends. CDR1 and CDR2 (germline): MDHEN, SYDVKM.